The 17 T cell receptor beta chains below were found in one sample sequenced in a study of blood T cell repertoires in COVID-19. TCRdb's table, derived via immunoSEQ multiplex PCR, lists solely in-frame clones and lacks some. Of approximately 97,000 clones in the sample, more than 85% were seen once. Sequenced: peripheral blood. The receptor set was obtained from a man aged 18 to 35 with acute or convalescent COVID-19.

This chain links TRBV10-3 with TRBJ2-2, with D tentatively TRBD2 (6 bases). The CDR3 length is 15 residues. The V gene's germline CDR1 is ENHRY and CDR2 SYGVKD. V was trimmed by 2 bases and J by 4 bases, leaving 11 bases between them. CDR3 DNA sequence: TGTGCCATCAGTGAGGGGGGGTCGAGCACCGGGGAGCTGTTTTTT. Its protein product is CAISEGGSSTGELFF.

The V gene is TRBV29-1, the J gene TRBJ1-1; D is unclear. The CDR3 loop spans 10 amino acids. From germline, CDR1 is SQVTM and CDR2 ANQGSEA. The V end was cut by 4 bases, the J end by 8 bases, with 8 bases between. The CDR3: CSVVSGEAFF. Here the CDR3 DNA reads TGCAGCGTTGTCTCGGGGGAAGCTTTCTTT. The variable domain in full, completed from reference TRBV29-1 and TRBJ1-1, reads SAVISQKPSRDICQRGTSLTIQCQVDSQVTMMFWYRQQPGQSLTLIATANQGSEATYESGFVIDKFPISRPNLTFSTLTVSNMSPEDSSIYLCSVVSGEAFFGQGTRLTVV.

V and J are TRBV27 and TRBJ2-3, with 16 bases aligning to TRBD2. CDR1 MNHEY and CDR2 SMNVEV come from the germline V gene (reference sequence). V lost 2 bases to trimming and J lost 4 bases; unmatched junction nucleotides: 3. The CDR3 totals 17 residues. The CDR3 region is CASSLLGLAGGADTQYF. The DNA for the CDR3 is TGTGCCAGCAGTTTACTGGGACTAGCGGGAGGGGCAGATACGCAGTATTTT.

The CDR3 DNA is TGTGCCAGCAGCTCCCACCTCAGGGAAAGAGCCAAAAACATTCAGTACTTC. This translates into CASSSHLRERAKNIQYF. This rearrangement joins TRBV11-2 to TRBJ2-4; possible D gene TRBD1, 5 bases. The CDR3 extends over 17 amino acids. Looked up from germline, CDR1 is SGHAT and CDR2 is FQNNGV. V dropped 4 bases and J dropped 0 bases, with 16 bases sitting between them.

In this sample, this clone turned up a few times. The rearrangement uses TRBV24-1 and TRBJ1-5; tentative D call: TRBD1 (5 bases). V was trimmed by 3 bases and J by 3 bases, leaving 14 bases between them. The CDR3 runs to 16 residues. CDR1 is KGHDR, CDR2 SFDVKD, per germline. CDR3 in amino acids: CATSDSLDSYNQPQHF. The CDR3 DNA reads TGTGCCACCAGTGATAGTCTTGACAGTTACAATCAGCCCCAGCATTTT.

This chain's CDR3 is CASSPDGEGFTGELFF. The CDR3 nucleotides read TGCGCCAGCAGCCCAGATGGGGAGGGATTCACCGGGGAGCTGTTTTTT. V gene TRBV5-1 combines with J gene TRBJ2-2, with 7 bases fitting TRBD2. Germline lookup yields CDR1 SGHRS and CDR2 YFSETQ. CDR3 length: 16 amino acids. V was pared by 4 bases and J by 4 bases, with 10 bases of the junction left unmatched.

J is TRBJ2-5 and V is TRBV5-1, with a possible D match to TRBD1 (6 bases). The V gene lost 1 base and the J gene lost 4 bases, with 8 bases spanning the gap. The CDR3 has 13 amino acids. The germline CDR1 and CDR2 sequences are SGHRS and YFSETQ. The CDR3 DNA reads as TGCGCCAGCAGCTTGACAGGGATAGAGACCCAGTACTTC. Amino acids: CASSLTGIETQYF.

The chain uses TRBV10-2 and TRBJ2-7; D perhaps matches TRBD2 (5 bases). The CDR3 is 15 residues long. Germline CDR1 and CDR2: WSHSY and SAAADI. The ends were cut back, 2 bases at V and 0 bases at J, with 11 bases in the middle. The CDR3 here is CASSEVALSSYEQYF. CDR3 nucleotide sequence: TGCGCCAGCAGTGAGGTAGCGTTGTCCTCCTACGAGCAGTACTTC.

V and J are TRBV27 and TRBJ1-5, with no clear D. Germline V CDR1 and CDR2: MNHEY, SMNVEV (reference sequence). Trimming removed 3 bases from V and 4 bases from J, with 7 bases in between. The CDR3 has 13 residues. DNA for the CDR3: TGTGCCAGCAGTTTTGGGCGAAATCAGCCCCAGCATTTT. Translation: CASSFGRNQPQHF.

There are a few counts of this clone. The genes are TRBV24-1 and TRBJ2-7, with a possible D match to TRBD2 (5 bases). Germline V lookup: CDR1 KGHDR, CDR2 SFDVKD. This CDR3 region has 13 residues. V was cut by 4 bases and J by 0 bases, with 6 bases left in between. The CDR3 DNA is TGTGCCACCAGTGACGGGATCTCCTACGAGCAGTACTTC. Translated: CATSDGISYEQYF.

The chain employs TRBV2 and TRBJ2-1, with 12 bases matching TRBD2. Germline V CDR1 and CDR2: SNHLY, FYNNEI. The CDR3 consists of 13 residues. The junction had 1 base not matched to a gene; V was cut back by 7 bases and J by 6 bases. CDR3 amino acids: CASTSGRVNEQFF. CDR3 DNA: TGTGCCAGCACTAGCGGGAGGGTCAATGAGCAGTTCTTC. Filled out from reference TRBV2 and TRBJ2-1, the complete variable domain reads EPEVTQTPSHQVTQMGQEVILRCVPISNHLYFYWYRQILGQKVEFLVSFYNNEISEKSEIFDDQFSVERPDGSNFTLKIRSTKLEDSAMYFCASTSGRVNEQFFGPGTRLTVL.

The count of this clone is one. The rearrangement links TRBV3-1 (or the pseudogene TRBV3-2) to TRBJ2-7; TRBD1 agrees at 11 bases. The CDR3 loop spans 15 amino acids. Germline CDR1 is LGHDT and CDR2 is YNNKEL (reference sequence). J was trimmed by 7 bases and V by 9 bases; bases with no gene match: 14. Here the CDR3 reads CARGTQRDRGWEQYF. For the CDR3, the DNA is TGTGCCAGGGGGACTCAACGGGACAGGGGGTGGGAGCAGTACTTC.

The chain uses TRBV11-2 and TRBJ1-2; 7 positions match TRBD1. Germline CDR1 reads SGHAT; CDR2 reads FQNNGV. With 5 bases clipped from V and 5 bases from J, the junction kept 11 bases outside the gene matches. This CDR3 contains 15 residues. This CDR3 reads CASSLTGAKLYGYTF. The CDR3 nucleotides read TGTGCCAGCAGCCTCACAGGGGCTAAATTGTATGGCTACACCTTC.

This sequence joins TRBV18 and TRBJ2-7, with TRBD1 identical over 9 bases. CDR3 length: 15 residues. Trimming removed 3 bases from V and 3 bases from J; junction bases left unmatched: 6. CDR1 is KGHSH and CDR2 is LQKENI in the germline V gene. The CDR3 nucleotides read TGTGCCAGCTCACCCGGACAGGGGACTCTCTACGAGCAGTACTTC. Protein sequence: CASSPGQGTLYEQYF.

The count of this clone is one. V is TRBV6-1 and J is TRBJ2-5; 8 bases agree with TRBD2. The germline V gene encodes CDR1 MNHNS and CDR2 SASEGT. This CDR3 region has 14 residues. V lost 1 base to trimming and J lost 9 bases; unmatched junction nucleotides: 7. CDR3 protein: CASSEDLAGRPQYF. CDR3 nucleotides: TGTGCCAGCAGTGAAGATCTAGCGGGCAGGCCCCAGTACTTC.

CDR3 region: CASSLGGRQTLNNEQFF. CDR3 coding DNA: TGTGCCAGCAGCTTAGGAGGGCGCCAGACACTAAACAATGAGCAGTTCTTC. This chain connects TRBV7-2 to TRBJ2-1; perhaps TRBD2 as D (5 bases). From germline, CDR1 is SGHTA and CDR2 FQGNSA. Between the trimmed V and J ends, which lost 1 base and 5 bases, there was a span of 18 bases. The CDR3 covers 17 residues.

V usage is TRBV11-2 and J usage is TRBJ2-1; 7 bases line up with TRBD1. The CDR3 runs 15 residues. CDR1 is SGHAT and CDR2 is FQNNGV in the germline V gene. V was pared by 5 bases and J by 8 bases, with 12 bases of the junction left unmatched. The CDR3 coding sequence is TGTGCCAGCAGCCCGGGACAGATTGGTTCGGATGAGCAGTTCTTC. This codes for CASSPGQIGSDEQFF. The full variable domain, with the rest looked up from reference TRBV11-2 and TRBJ2-1, is EAGVAQSPRYKIIEKRQSVAFWCNPISGHATLYWYQQILGQGPKLLIQFQNNGVVDDSQLPKDRFSAERLKGVDSTLKIQPAKLEDSAVYLCASSPGQIGSDEQFFGPGTRLTVL.